These T cell receptor beta chains were read from a single sample in a study of blood T cells in healthy people across ages. TCRdb reprocessed the 5' RACE reads with MiXCR, giving one entry per CDR3 protein. The repertoire holds 1.5 million to 2 million distinct CDR3 sequences, with about 28% as singletons. Material: blood. The receptors were gathered from a woman younger than 45 in good health. CDR3s include the opening cysteine and the closing phenylalanine or tryptophan. A D gene is named only where the DNA matches it firmly. Part of the rows lack a size; the others show once, few, many or a class for expanded clones.

TRBJ2-1,.,few,TRBV7-8,CASSFSVRYEQFF,TGTGCCAGCAGCTTTAGCGTCCGGTATGAGCAGTTCTTC
TRBJ2-7,.,many,TRBV7-2,CASSLSWGAGEQYF,TGTGCCAGCAGCTTAAGTTGGGGAGCGGGCGAGCAGTACTTC
TRBJ2-1,.,.,TRBV21-1,CASSAGADEQFF,TGTGCCAGCAGCGCAGGGGCGGATGAGCAGTTCTTC
TRBJ2-7,TRBD2,many,TRBV20-1,CSARDLREDSYEQYF,TGCAGTGCTAGAGATCTGCGGGAGGACAGCTACGAGCAGTACTTC
TRBJ2-7,.,few,TRBV5-1,CASSFRVDEQYF,TGCGCCAGCAGCTTCAGGGTGGACGAGCAGTACTTC
TRBJ2-7,.,.,TRBV4-1,CASSQSEGSGYEQYF,TGCGCCAGCAGCCAGAGTGAAGGGAGCGGCTACGAGCAGTACTTC
TRBJ2-1,.,few,TRBV25-1,CASSSFKSDEQFF,TGTGCCAGCAGTTCATTCAAATCGGATGAGCAGTTCTTC
TRBJ2-5,TRBD2,few,TRBV5-1,CASSLGSGGLQETQYF,TGCGCCAGCAGCTTGGGTAGCGGGGGCCTCCAAGAGACCCAGTACTTC
TRBJ2-5,.,.,TRBV7-6,CASSNGGQTLETQYF,TGTGCCAGCAGCAACGGGGGGCAAACCTTGGAGACCCAGTACTTC
TRBJ1-1,.,few,TRBV20-1,CSARDVNTEAFF,TGCAGTGCTAGAGATGTGAACACTGAAGCTTTCTTT
TRBJ2-7,.,many,TRBV7-6,CASSARRDRVSLTSAYYEQYF,TGTGCCAGCAGCGCACGCAGGGACAGGGTTTCCCTGACTAGCGCTTACTACGAGCAGTACTTC
TRBJ2-1,TRBD2,many,TRBV9,CASSVSGGSSYNEQFF,TGTGCCAGCAGCGTATCAGGCGGGAGCTCCTACAATGAGCAGTTCTTC
TRBJ1-2,.,.,TRBV9,CASSSGPLANYGYTF,TGTGCCAGCAGCTCCGGGCCACTAGCTAACTATGGCTACACCTTC
TRBJ2-5,TRBD2,many,TRBV6-6,CASSYSRRSGGQETQYF,TGTGCCAGCAGTTACTCTAGACGTAGCGGGGGGCAAGAGACCCAGTACTTC
TRBJ2-5,TRBD2,.,TRBV6-6,CASRRPGLAAQGTQYF,TGTGCCAGCAGGAGACCGGGACTAGCGGCCCAGGGGACCCAGTACTTC
TRBJ2-7,.,.,TRBV7-2,CASSSAGTDTYEQYF,TGTGCCAGCAGCTCCGCCGGGACCGATACCTACGAGCAGTACTTC
TRBJ2-5,.,.,TRBV12-3/TRBV12-4,CASSSSGRQQETQYF,TGTGCCAGCAGTTCCTCGGGGCGACAGCAAGAGACCCAGTACTTC
TRBJ1-1,.,.,TRBV12-3/TRBV12-4,CASSFAVGEAFF,TGTGCCAGCAGTTTTGCGGTCGGTGAAGCTTTCTTT
TRBJ1-2,TRBD1,many,TRBV6-5,CASSSRLGQHGYTF,TGTGCCAGCAGTTCCAGATTGGGACAGCACGGCTACACCTTC
TRBJ2-3,.,few,TRBV11-2,CASVRWGGRRDNPSTDTQYF,TGTGCCAGCGTCCGCTGGGGGGGGCGTCGAGACAACCCTAGCACAGATACGCAGTATTTT
TRBJ2-5,.,.,TRBV11-2,CASSTSYQETQYF,TGTGCCAGCAGCACCTCATACCAAGAGACCCAGTACTTC
TRBJ2-3,TRBD1,once,TRBV5-1,CASSMGDRATDTQYF,TGCGCCAGCAGCATGGGGGACAGAGCCACAGATACGCAGTATTTT
TRBJ1-5,.,.,TRBV12-5,CASGLVNRIGSNQPQHF,TGTGCTAGTGGTTTGGTAAATCGGATAGGAAGCAATCAGCCCCAGCATTTT
TRBJ2-2,TRBD1,.,TRBV6-5,CASRGQGVAGELFF,TGTGCCAGCAGGGGACAGGGAGTGGCCGGGGAGCTGTTTTTT
TRBJ2-6,.,.,TRBV7-9,CASNHTGANVLTF,TGTGCCAGCAACCACACCGGGGCCAACGTCCTGACTTTC
TRBJ2-5,TRBD1,.,TRBV6-1,CASSSRDSSKETQYF,TGTGCCAGCAGTAGCCGGGACAGCTCCAAAGAGACCCAGTACTTC
TRBJ2-3,.,few,TRBV29-1,CSVELTGSPTDTQYF,TGCAGCGTTGAATTGACCGGGAGCCCCACAGATACGCAGTATTTT
TRBJ1-1,.,once,TRBV30,CAWSGTSNTEAFF,TGTGCCTGGAGTGGAACTTCGAACACTGAAGCTTTCTTT
TRBJ2-1,TRBD2,few,TRBV19,CASSMGTSGYYNEQFF,TGTGCCAGTAGTATGGGGACTAGCGGGTATTACAATGAGCAGTTCTTC
TRBJ2-7,TRBD1,few,TRBV18,CASSPRQGGHYEQYF,TGTGCCAGCTCACCTAGACAGGGGGGTCACTACGAGCAGTACTTC
TRBJ1-5,.,.,TRBV3-1,CASSQESGNQPQHF,TGTGCCAGCAGCCAGGAATCAGGGAATCAGCCCCAGCATTTT
TRBJ2-7,TRBD1,.,TRBV14,CASGPMGTESYEQYF,TGTGCCAGCGGCCCTATGGGGACAGAGTCCTACGAGCAGTACTTC